This T cell receptor (beta chain) came from a study of CD8+CD57+ T cells in acquired aplastic anemia. In patients chosen for sequencing, flow cytometry had shown CD8+CD57+ cell expansion. The template for TCR beta VDJ and CDR3 sequence profiling was genomic DNA. TCRdb fed the reads into MiXCR, producing one record per CDR3 protein. This sample carries about 160,000 distinct CDR3 sequences, roughly half of them seen once, and the ten largest clones take under 3.5%. With 3 bases removed from V and 7 bases from J, the gap between germline ends came to 12 bases. CDR3 length equals 13 residues. Germline CDR1 and CDR2: MDHEN and SYDVKM.

This rearrangement joins TRBV28 to TRBJ1-2; D is unclear. The source is a human donor with aplastic anemia. The sample comprised sorted CD4+, CD8+, or CD8+CD57+ T cells (not recorded which) from PBMCs. The CDR3 sequence: CASSLLIWAGYTF. Written as DNA, the CDR3 is TGTGCCAGCAGTTTGCTGATCTGGGCTGGCTACACCTTC.